One and the same sample provided the 9 T cell receptor beta chains below, sequenced in a study of shared clonotypes between healthy human individuals. Generated by immunoSEQ multiplex PCR, the TCRdb table keeps only in-frame clones and is missing some. The sample contains 2 million to 2.5 million clones, around 93% of which appear only once. The sequenced material came from naive CD4+ T cells from PBMCs. As for subset: CD45RA+ positively selected. Receptors were obtained from a man in his late teens or twenties in good health. Some clones in this sample may be carry-over from other donors' samples.

In its sample, this clone was seen a few times. The identical CDR3 is also encoded by other nucleotide sequences in the sample. This chain connects TRBV2 to TRBJ1-5; D might be TRBD1 (5 bases). CDR1 is SNHLY, CDR2 FYNNEI, per germline. V dropped 8 bases and J dropped 2 bases, with 10 bases sitting between them. The CDR3 has 13 amino acids. The CDR3 DNA follows: TGTGCCAGCTCGGGGGACGGCAATCAGCCCCAGCATTTT. Encoded protein: CASSGDGNQPQHF.

In regard to this clone: Other DNA sequences in this specimen translate into the identical CDR3. The chain has TRBV7-2 and TRBJ2-3; possibly TRBD1 for D (6 bases). There are 14 residues in the CDR3. V lost 1 base and J lost 3, with 8 bases in between. CDR1 and CDR2 from the germline V gene are SGHTA and FQGNSA. The CDR3 is CASSLGGRTDTQYF. In DNA form, the CDR3 reads TGTGCCAGCAGCTTAGGGGGGCGGACAGATACGCAGTATTTT.

V and J are TRBV5-1 and TRBJ1-2; D might be TRBD1 (6 bases). CDR3 size: 14 residues. The germline V gene has CDR1 SGHRS and CDR2 YFSETQ. V gave up 4 bases and J gave up 7 bases, with 17 bases separating them. CDR3 region: CASSPGGTLGGYTF. CDR3 nucleotide sequence: TGCGCCAGCAGCCCCGGGGGGACATTGGGTGGCTACACCTTC.

The rearrangement joins TRBV5-1 to TRBJ2-1; no clear D. Trimming shortened V by 0 bases and J by 0 bases, and 13 bases separated the two germline ends. The CDR3 runs 17 residues. Germline loops: CDR1 SGHRS, CDR2 YFSETQ. CDR3 protein: CASSLAEGSSSYNEQFF. The CDR3 coding sequence is TGCGCCAGCAGCTTGGCCGAAGGCAGCAGCTCCTACAATGAGCAGTTCTTC. Using reference TRBV5-1 and TRBJ2-1 for the parts outside the CDR3, the full variable domain is KAGVTQTPRYLIKTRGQQVTLSCSPISGHRSVSWYQQTPGQGLQFLFEYFSETQRNKGNFPGRFSGRQFSNSRSEMNVSTLELGDSALYLCASSLAEGSSSYNEQFFGPGTRLTVL.

The chain links TRBV5-5 to TRBJ2-3; no definite D call. Germline assignment: CDR1 SGHKS and CDR2 YYEKEE (reference sequence). V lost 3 bases to trimming and J lost 9 bases, with 20 bases between them. CDR3 length: 15 residues. DNA of the CDR3: TGTGCCAGCAGCTCTTTCAAAAACTCCGTCCTAACGCAGTATTTT. It translates to CASSSFKNSVLTQYF. Full variable domain (outside the CDR3, taken from reference TRBV5-5 and TRBJ2-3): DAGVTQSPTHLIKTRGQQVTLRCSPISGHKSVSWYQQVLGQGPQFIFQYYEKEERGRGNFPDRFSARQFPNYSSELNVNALLLGDSALYLCASSSFKNSVLTQYFGPGTRLTVL.

Comment on this clone: In the same sample, other DNA sequences code for this CDR3. The V gene is TRBV5-1, the J gene TRBJ2-3, with D hard to call. V gave up 4 bases and J gave up 5 bases, with 11 bases separating them. Germline V gene sequence: CDR1 SGHRS, CDR2 YFSETQ. CDR3 length equals 13 residues. The CDR3: CASSPQVGDTQYF. CDR3 sequence (DNA): TGCGCCAGCAGCCCCCAGGTGGGAGATACGCAGTATTTT. Based on the CDR3 plus reference TRBV5-1 and TRBJ2-3, the full variable domain is KAGVTQTPRYLIKTRGQQVTLSCSPISGHRSVSWYQQTPGQGLQFLFEYFSETQRNKGNFPGRFSGRQFSNSRSEMNVSTLELGDSALYLCASSPQVGDTQYFGPGTRLTVL.

This chain links TRBV7-9 with TRBJ1-2; a weak D match, TRBD1 (6 bases). The CDR3 is 14 amino acids. V lost 4 bases, J lost 2 bases, and 11 bases lay in between. CDR1 is SEHNR, CDR2 FQNEAQ, per germline (reference sequence). CDR3 region: CASSSRDTNYGYTF. As DNA, the CDR3 is TGTGCCAGCAGCTCCCGGGACACGAACTATGGCTACACCTTC.

The V call is TRBV19, the J call TRBJ1-1; the D gene is possibly TRBD1 (5 bases). Germline lookup yields CDR1 LNHDA and CDR2 SQIVND (reference sequence). This CDR3 region has 13 residues. Deletions cut 5 bases from V and 5 bases from J, with 12 bases between. The CDR3 DNA sequence: TGTGCCAGTAGTCCCCCGCCAGGGACTGAAGCTTTCTTT. It specifies CASSPPPGTEAFF. The variable domain in full, completed from reference TRBV19 and TRBJ1-1, reads DGGITQSPKYLFRKEGQNVTLSCEQNLNHDAMYWYRQDPGQGLRLIYYSQIVNDFQKGDIAEGYSVSREKKESFPLTVTSAQKNPTAFYLCASSPPPGTEAFFGQGTRLTVV.

This chain uses TRBV7-8 with TRBJ1-2; D is unresolved. The ends were cut back, 1 base at V and 2 bases at J, with 8 bases in the middle. CDR3 length: 14 residues. The germline CDR1 and CDR2 sequences are SGHVS and FQNEAQ. Here the CDR3 reads CASSLGGENYGYTF. The CDR3 coding sequence is TGTGCCAGCAGCTTAGGTGGCGAGAACTATGGCTACACCTTC.